This T cell receptor beta chain was obtained from a study of beta chain features in type 1 diabetes. Turning to the study itself: Age, gender, cell numbers and subset yield matched between patients and controls.

The CDR3 loop spans 12 amino acids. With 6 bases removed from V and 1 base from J, the gap between germline ends came to 7 bases. Germline V lookup: CDR1 SGHDT, CDR2 YYEEEE. Only a few counts were recorded for this clone. The isolated RNA, all of it, was reverse transcribed, so expressed TCRB transcripts were what got sequenced. The data were produced by immunoSEQ multiplex PCR, yet TCRdb's version contains in-frame clones alone and is incomplete. The sample yields 310,000 or so clones, 8% seen once. The V call is TRBV5-6, the J call TRBJ2-5; no clear D gene. Sequencing was performed on central memory CD4+ T cells from blood. The TCR was taken from a woman aged 18-29 years in good health. CDR3 DNA: TGTGCCAGCACCCGGCCCCAAGAGACCCAGTACTTC. Encoded protein: CASTRPQETQYF.